The 15 T cell receptor beta chains reported below all come from one sample, sequenced in a study of immune characterization of retroperitoneal liposarcoma. TCRdb fed the PCR reads into MiXCR, producing one record per CDR3 protein. The sample carries 11,000 or so distinct CDR3 sequences, about 23% recorded once. Sequencing input: blood. All receptors come from a female donor with retroperitoneal liposarcoma.

V is TRBV6-6 and J is TRBJ2-5; possibly TRBD2 for D (5 bases). The CDR3 runs 12 residues. V shed 9 bases and J shed 2 bases, with 10 bases lying between them. CDR1 MNHNY and CDR2 SVGAGI come from the germline V gene (reference sequence). The CDR3 coding sequence is TGTGCCAGTGGGCGGGTACAAGAGACCCAGTACTTC. It encodes CASGRVQETQYF.

This clonotype was seen only a few times. The gene calls are TRBV25-1 and TRBJ2-5, with TRBD2 matching 9 bases. Looked up from germline, CDR1 is MGHDK and CDR2 is SYGVNS. The CDR3 has 17 residues. V was pared by 1 base and J by 5 bases, with 11 bases of the junction left unmatched. The CDR3 DNA is TGTGCCAGCAGTGAATCCGGCGGCGGGAGGGCGTCTGAGACCCAGTACTTC. It encodes CASSESGGGRASETQYF.

This clonotype was detected only a few times. The V and J genes are TRBV6-1 and TRBJ2-1; weak D call: TRBD2 (5 bases). The last part of the DNA fits TRBJ2-7 better; the J call may be wrong. Looked up from germline, CDR1 is MNHNS and CDR2 is SASEGT. This CDR3 comprises 12 residues. CDR3 DNA: TGTGCCAGCACGGGGATGGGATACGAGCAGTACTTC. Translated: CASTGMGYEQYF.

V is TRBV18 and J is TRBJ2-1; D remains ambiguous. The last part of the DNA fits TRBJ2-7 better; the J call may be wrong. This CDR3 has 16 amino acids. Germline CDR1 KGHSH, CDR2 LQKENI. CDR3 sequence reads: CASSSRGPTSPYEQYF. CDR3 DNA: TGTGCCAGCTCATCTAGAGGACCGACATCCCCGTACGAGCAGTACTTC.

CDR3 region: CASSSDGDTGELFF. Written as DNA, the CDR3 is TGTGCCAGCAGTTCCGACGGTGACACCGGGGAGCTGTTTTTT. V gene TRBV5-6 combines with J gene TRBJ2-2; no definite D call. Trimming removed 5 bases at V and 3 bases at J, with 11 bases between. Germline CDR1 and CDR2: SGHDT and YYEEEE. The CDR3 has 14 amino acids.

This clonotype was picked up a small number of times. The chain combines TRBV27 with TRBJ2-1; no clear D gene. Germline CDR1 and CDR2: MNHEY and SMNVEV (reference sequence). V lost 4 bases and J 8 bases, leaving 9 bases between the germline ends. The CDR3 has 12 residues. This chain's CDR3 is CASSSSSYEQFF. CDR3 bases: TGTGCCAGCAGTTCCTCTTCCTATGAGCAGTTCTTC.

About this clonotype: A much larger clone sits a single nucleotide away, making a read error possible. The chain links TRBV7-8 to TRBJ1-6, with 8 nucleotides matching TRBD1. The germline V gene encodes CDR1 SGHVS and CDR2 FQNEAQ. The CDR3 contains 16 residues. CDR3 sequence reads: CSSSLTDRVGNSPLHF. The CDR3 nucleotides read TGTTCCAGCAGCTTAACGGACAGGGTCGGGAATTCACCCCTCCACTTT. The entire variable domain, with the rest obtained from reference TRBV7-8 and TRBJ1-6, is as follows: GAGVSQSPRYKVAKRGQDVALRCDPISGHVSLFWYQQALGQGPEFLTYFQNEAQLDKSGLPSDRFFAERPEGSVSTLKIQRTQQEDSAVYLCSSSLTDRVGNSPLHFGNGTRLTVT.

CDR3 bases: TGCGCCAGCAGCTTTAAGGGTGAACTGACTGAAGCTTTCTTT. Translating gives CASSFKGELTEAFF. The V gene is TRBV5-1, the J gene TRBJ1-1, with no clear D. The CDR3 covers 14 residues. Germline V gives CDR1 SGHRS, CDR2 YFSETQ. Deletions cut 2 bases from V and 5 bases from J, with 13 bases between.

This clonotype was detected only a few times. The chain combines TRBV7-8 with TRBJ2-1; 8 bases are a match to TRBD2. After removal of 2 bases from V and 3 bases from J, the junction contained 6 bases not matched to a gene. The CDR3 runs 16 residues. CDR1 is SGHVS and CDR2 is FQNEAQ in the germline V gene. The CDR3 DNA reads TGTGCCAGCAGCTTACTACTAGCGGTGGTCTACAATGAGCAGTTCTTC. Translation gives CASSLLLAVVYNEQFF.

This clonotype was seen more than once but under ten times. This chain uses TRBV11-3 with TRBJ2-1; tentative D call: TRBD2 (5 bases). The germline gives CDR1 SGHNT, CDR2 YENEEA. V was clipped by 1 base and J by 2 bases, with 9 bases between them. The length of the CDR3 is 15 residues. This CDR3 is CASSLVVAPYNEQFF. The DNA for the CDR3 is TGTGCCAGCAGCTTAGTGGTAGCGCCCTACAATGAGCAGTTCTTC. Variable domain in full (rest from reference TRBV11-3 and TRBJ2-1): EAGVVQSPRYKIIEKKQPVAFWCNPISGHNTLYWYLQNLGQGPELLIRYENEEAVDDSQLPKDRFSAERLKGVDSTLKIQPAELGDSAVYLCASSLVVAPYNEQFFGPGTRLTVL.

This clonotype was counted ten times or more. DNA of the CDR3: TGCGCCACCCATCGGATGAGCTCTGGGGCCAACGTCCTGACTTTC. This translates into CATHRMSSGANVLTF. The chain employs TRBV10-1 and TRBJ2-6; D remains unclear. Germline V lookup: CDR1 WNHNN, CDR2 SYGVQD (reference sequence). The V end was cut by 10 bases, the J end by 0 bases, with 13 bases between. The CDR3 sequence is 15 residues long.

By share of the sample, this clonotype is medium-sized (0.01 to 0.1%). The rearrangement links TRBV6-1 to TRBJ2-2, with TRBD1 identical over 9 bases. The CDR3 extends over 17 amino acids. CDR1 MNHNS and CDR2 SASEGT come from the germline V gene. Trimming cost V 6 bases and J 0 bases; bases outside gene matches: 8. The CDR3 protein is CASRRGQGKANTGELFF. CDR3 nucleotide sequence: TGTGCCAGCAGACGCGGACAGGGGAAGGCGAACACCGGGGAGCTGTTTTTT.

This clonotype was counted at least ten times. This may be a read error, as it is one base from a much larger clone. The gene calls are TRBV27 and TRBJ2-5, with 12 positions matching TRBD2. Germline lookup yields CDR1 MNHEY and CDR2 SMNVEV (reference sequence). V lost 5 bases and J lost 11; bases outside the gene matches: 15. This CDR3 spans 16 amino acids. CDR3: CASSLSTSGGKNEQYF. CDR3 bases: TGTGCCAGCAGTCTAAGTACTAGCGGGGGGAAGAATGAGCAGTACTTC.

The rearrangement uses TRBV18 and TRBJ2-1, with 10 nucleotides matching TRBD2. Germline lookup yields CDR1 KGHSH and CDR2 LQKENI. The CDR3 extends over 17 amino acids. The V and J ends lost 0 bases and 6 bases, in that order; junction bases with no gene match: 8. CDR3 nucleotide sequence: TGTGCCAGCTCACCACCGGGGATAGCGGGAGGCGGCAATGAGCAGTTCTTC. Translation: CASSPPGIAGGGNEQFF.

In the case of this clonotype: Since a much larger clone is just one base distant, this may be a read error. J is TRBJ2-1 and V is TRBV6-1; TRBD2 is a possible D gene (5 bases). The DNA end favors TRBJ2-7, so the J call may be wrong. Germline V gene lookup returns CDR1 MNHNS and CDR2 SASEGT. The CDR3 consists of 16 residues. CDR3 residues: CASRPEADWGRNEQYF. The CDR3 coding sequence is TGTGCCAGCAGGCCTGAGGCGGACTGGGGTAGGAATGAGCAGTACTTC.